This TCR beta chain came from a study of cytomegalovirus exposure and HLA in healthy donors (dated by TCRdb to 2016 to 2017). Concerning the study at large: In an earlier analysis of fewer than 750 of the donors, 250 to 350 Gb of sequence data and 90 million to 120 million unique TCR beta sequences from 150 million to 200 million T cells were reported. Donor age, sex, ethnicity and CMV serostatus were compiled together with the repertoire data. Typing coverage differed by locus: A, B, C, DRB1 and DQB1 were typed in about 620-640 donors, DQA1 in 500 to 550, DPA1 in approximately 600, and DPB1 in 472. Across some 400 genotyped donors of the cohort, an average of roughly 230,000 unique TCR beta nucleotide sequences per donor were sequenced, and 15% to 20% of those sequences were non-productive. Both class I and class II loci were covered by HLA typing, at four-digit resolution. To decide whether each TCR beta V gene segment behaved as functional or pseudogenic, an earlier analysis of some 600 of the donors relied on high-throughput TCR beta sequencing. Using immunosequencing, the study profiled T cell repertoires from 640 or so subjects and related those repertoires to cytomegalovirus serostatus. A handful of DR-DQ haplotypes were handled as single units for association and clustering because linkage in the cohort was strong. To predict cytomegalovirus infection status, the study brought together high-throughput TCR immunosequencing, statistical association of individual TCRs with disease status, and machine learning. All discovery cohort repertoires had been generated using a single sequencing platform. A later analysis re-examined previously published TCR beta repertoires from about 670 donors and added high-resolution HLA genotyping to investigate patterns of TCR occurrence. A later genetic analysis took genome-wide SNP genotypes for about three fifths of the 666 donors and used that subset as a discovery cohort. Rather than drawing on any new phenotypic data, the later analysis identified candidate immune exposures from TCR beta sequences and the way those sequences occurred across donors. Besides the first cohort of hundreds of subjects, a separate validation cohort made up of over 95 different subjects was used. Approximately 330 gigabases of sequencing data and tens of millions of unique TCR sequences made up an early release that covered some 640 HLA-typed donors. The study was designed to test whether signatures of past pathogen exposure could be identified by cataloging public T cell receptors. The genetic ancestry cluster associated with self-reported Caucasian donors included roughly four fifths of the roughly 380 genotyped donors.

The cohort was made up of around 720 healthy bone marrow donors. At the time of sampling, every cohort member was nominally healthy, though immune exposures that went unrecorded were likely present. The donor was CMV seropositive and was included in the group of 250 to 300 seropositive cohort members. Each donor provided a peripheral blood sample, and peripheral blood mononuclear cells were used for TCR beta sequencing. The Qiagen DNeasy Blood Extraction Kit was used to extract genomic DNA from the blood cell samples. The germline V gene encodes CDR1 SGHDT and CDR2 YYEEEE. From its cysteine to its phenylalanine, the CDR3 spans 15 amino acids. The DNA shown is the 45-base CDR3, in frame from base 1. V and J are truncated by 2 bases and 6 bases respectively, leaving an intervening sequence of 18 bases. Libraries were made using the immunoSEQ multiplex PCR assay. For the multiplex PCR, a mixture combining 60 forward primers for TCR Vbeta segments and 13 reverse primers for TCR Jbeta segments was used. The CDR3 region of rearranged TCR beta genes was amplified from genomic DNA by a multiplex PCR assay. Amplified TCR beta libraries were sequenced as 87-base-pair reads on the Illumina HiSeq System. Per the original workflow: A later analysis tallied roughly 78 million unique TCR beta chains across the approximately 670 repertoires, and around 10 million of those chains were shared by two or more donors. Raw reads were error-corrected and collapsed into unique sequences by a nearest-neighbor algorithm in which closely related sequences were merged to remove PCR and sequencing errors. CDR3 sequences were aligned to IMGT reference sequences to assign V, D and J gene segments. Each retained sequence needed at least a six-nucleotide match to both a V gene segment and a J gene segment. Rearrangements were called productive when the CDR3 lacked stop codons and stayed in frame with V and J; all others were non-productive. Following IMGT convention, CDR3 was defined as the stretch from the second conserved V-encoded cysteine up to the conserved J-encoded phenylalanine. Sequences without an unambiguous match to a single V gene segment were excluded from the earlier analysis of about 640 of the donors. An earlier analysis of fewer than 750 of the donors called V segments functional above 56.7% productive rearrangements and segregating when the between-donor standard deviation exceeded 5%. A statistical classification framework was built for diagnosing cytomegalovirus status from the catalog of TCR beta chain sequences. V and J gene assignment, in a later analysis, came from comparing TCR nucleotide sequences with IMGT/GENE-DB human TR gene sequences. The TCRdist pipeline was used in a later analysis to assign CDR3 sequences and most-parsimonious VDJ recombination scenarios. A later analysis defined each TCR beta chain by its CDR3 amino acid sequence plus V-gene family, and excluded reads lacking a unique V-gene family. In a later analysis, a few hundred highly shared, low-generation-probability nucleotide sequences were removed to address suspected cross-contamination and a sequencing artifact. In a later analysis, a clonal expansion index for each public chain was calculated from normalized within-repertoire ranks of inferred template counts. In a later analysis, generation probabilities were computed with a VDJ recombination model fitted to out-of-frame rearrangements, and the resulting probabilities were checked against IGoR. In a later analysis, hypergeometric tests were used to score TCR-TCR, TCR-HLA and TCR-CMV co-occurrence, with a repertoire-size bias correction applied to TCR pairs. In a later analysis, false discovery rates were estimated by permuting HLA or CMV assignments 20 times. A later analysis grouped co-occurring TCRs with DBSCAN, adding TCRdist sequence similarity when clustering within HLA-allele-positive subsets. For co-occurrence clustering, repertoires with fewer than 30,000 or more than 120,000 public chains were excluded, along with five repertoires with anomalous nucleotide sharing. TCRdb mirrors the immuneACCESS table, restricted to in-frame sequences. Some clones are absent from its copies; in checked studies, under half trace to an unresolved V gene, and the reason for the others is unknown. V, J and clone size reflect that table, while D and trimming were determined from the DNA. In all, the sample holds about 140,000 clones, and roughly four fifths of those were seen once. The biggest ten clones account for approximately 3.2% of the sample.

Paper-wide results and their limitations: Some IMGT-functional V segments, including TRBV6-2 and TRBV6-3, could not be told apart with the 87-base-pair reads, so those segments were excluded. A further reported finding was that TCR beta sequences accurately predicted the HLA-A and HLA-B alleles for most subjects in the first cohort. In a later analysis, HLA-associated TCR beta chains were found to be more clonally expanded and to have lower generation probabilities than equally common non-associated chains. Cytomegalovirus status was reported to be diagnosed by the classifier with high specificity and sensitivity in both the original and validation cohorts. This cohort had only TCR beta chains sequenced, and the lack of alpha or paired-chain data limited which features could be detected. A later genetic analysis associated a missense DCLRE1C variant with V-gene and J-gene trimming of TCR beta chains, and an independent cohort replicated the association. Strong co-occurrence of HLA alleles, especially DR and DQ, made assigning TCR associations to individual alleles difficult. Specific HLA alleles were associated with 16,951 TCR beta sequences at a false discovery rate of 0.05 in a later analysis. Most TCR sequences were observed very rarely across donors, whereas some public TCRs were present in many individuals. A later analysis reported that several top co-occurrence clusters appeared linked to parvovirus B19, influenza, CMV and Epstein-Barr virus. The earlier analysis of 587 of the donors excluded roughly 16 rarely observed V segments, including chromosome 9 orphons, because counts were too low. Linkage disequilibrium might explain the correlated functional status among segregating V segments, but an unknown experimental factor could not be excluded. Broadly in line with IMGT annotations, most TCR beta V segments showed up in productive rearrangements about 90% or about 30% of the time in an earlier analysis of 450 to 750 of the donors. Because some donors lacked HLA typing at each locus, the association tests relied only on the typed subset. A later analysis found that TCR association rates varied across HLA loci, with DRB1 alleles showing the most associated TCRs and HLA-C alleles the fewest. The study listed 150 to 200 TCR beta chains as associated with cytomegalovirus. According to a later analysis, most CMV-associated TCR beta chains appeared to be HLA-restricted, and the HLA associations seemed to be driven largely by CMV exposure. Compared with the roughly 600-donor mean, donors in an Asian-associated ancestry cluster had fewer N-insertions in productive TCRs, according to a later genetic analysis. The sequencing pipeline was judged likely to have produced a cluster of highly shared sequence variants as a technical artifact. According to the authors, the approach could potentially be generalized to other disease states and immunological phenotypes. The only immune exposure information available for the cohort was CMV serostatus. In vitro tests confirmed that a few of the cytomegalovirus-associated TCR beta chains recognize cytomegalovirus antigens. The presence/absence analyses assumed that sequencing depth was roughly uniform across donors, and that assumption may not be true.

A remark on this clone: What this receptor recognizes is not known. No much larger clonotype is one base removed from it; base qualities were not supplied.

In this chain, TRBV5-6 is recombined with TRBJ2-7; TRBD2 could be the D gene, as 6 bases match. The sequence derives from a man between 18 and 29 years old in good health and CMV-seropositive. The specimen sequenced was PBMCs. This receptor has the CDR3 CASSLLRDSKVEQYF. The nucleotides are TGTGCCAGCAGCTTACTCCGGGACTCTAAGGTCGAGCAGTACTTC.